These 14 T cell receptor beta chains were sequenced from one sample in a study of blood T cell repertoires in COVID-19. Assay used: immunoSEQ multiplex PCR; TCRdb lists only in-frame clones, some missing. Of 250,000 or so clones detected, 80% to 90% appear once; the ten largest clones hold 4% to 5%. Sequenced sample: peripheral blood. The receptors derive from a woman between 40 and 50 years old who had recovered from COVID-19.

The chain combines TRBV5-8 with TRBJ2-1, with 9 bases matching TRBD2. CDR1 SGHTS and CDR2 YDEGEE come from the germline V gene. J gave up 7 bases and V 5 bases, and 7 bases lay outside the gene matches. This CDR3 spans 14 amino acids. This CDR3 reads CASRTAGGLNEQFF. Here the CDR3 DNA reads TGTGCCAGCAGGACGGCGGGAGGGTTGAATGAGCAGTTCTTC.

This clone occurred once. V usage is TRBV10-3 and J usage is TRBJ1-1; D not certain. This CDR3 comprises 11 residues. Germline CDR1 ENHRY, CDR2 SYGVKD. V was pared by 10 bases and J by 0 bases, with 6 bases between. CDR3 in amino acids: CATEMNTEAFF. CDR3 sequence (DNA): TGTGCCACCGAGATGAACACTGAAGCTTTCTTT.

Points on this clone: The same CDR3 also results from other DNA sequences found in this sample. The J gene is TRBJ1-2, the V gene TRBV3-1 (or the pseudogene TRBV3-2); 8 bases line up with TRBD1. V lost 1 base and J lost 2; bases outside the gene matches: 3. Germline V gives CDR1 LGHDT, CDR2 YNNKEL (reference sequence). CDR3 size: 15 residues. CDR3 coding DNA: TGTGCCAGCAGCCAAGGGCGGGACAGGAACTATGGCTACACCTTC. As protein: CASSQGRDRNYGYTF.

The chain uses TRBV5-1 and TRBJ2-5; D is perhaps TRBD2 (7 bases). In germline, CDR1 is SGHRS, CDR2 YFSETQ. The CDR3 spans 15 residues. V was clipped by 4 bases and J by 4 bases, with 17 bases between them. The CDR3 loop reads CASSPRRGGGETQYF. CDR3 DNA sequence: TGCGCCAGCAGCCCCCGGAGGGGGGGCGGAGAGACCCAGTACTTC.

The gene calls are TRBV18 and TRBJ1-6; TRBD1 is a possible D gene (6 bases). The germline V and J ends were trimmed by 7 bases and 8 bases, with 12 bases remaining between them. There are 13 residues in the CDR3. Germline CDR1 and CDR2: KGHSH and LQKENI. CDR3 in amino acids: CASFWDKDSPLHF. The DNA for the CDR3 is TGTGCCAGCTTTTGGGACAAAGATTCACCCCTCCACTTT.

The chain carries TRBV19 and TRBJ1-3, with TRBD1 matching 7 bases. CDR1 is LNHDA and CDR2 is SQIVND in the germline V gene (reference sequence). CDR3 length: 16 amino acids. Losses at the gene ends were 8 bases for V and 1 base for J; bases not matched to a gene: 11. DNA for the CDR3: TGTGCCAGTCGGAGGGGGCGTCAAGGTTCTGGAAACACCATATATTTT. Protein product: CASRRGRQGSGNTIYF.

The rearrangement joins TRBV6-2 or TRBV6-3 to TRBJ2-2; the D gene is possibly TRBD1 (6 bases). Trimming removed 5 bases from V and 3 bases from J, with 22 bases in between. CDR1 and CDR2 (germline): MNHEY, SVGEGT. The CDR3 totals 18 residues. In DNA, the CDR3 is TGTGCCAGCAGTAACCTCCGCGGACAGAACGGGGACACCGGGGAGCTGTTTTTT. It encodes CASSNLRGQNGDTGELFF.

This chain connects TRBV19 to TRBJ1-1, with D possibly being TRBD1 (5 bases). There are 14 residues in the CDR3. V lost 7 bases to trimming and J lost 5 bases, with 17 bases between them. Germline loops: CDR1 LNHDA, CDR2 SQIVND (reference sequence). CDR3: CASTLGGIRTEAFF. The CDR3 DNA reads as TGTGCCAGTACCCTCGGGGGTATAAGGACTGAAGCTTTCTTT.

Notes on this clone: This same CDR3 is encoded by further DNA sequences in the sample. This chain connects TRBV20-1 to TRBJ2-5; D perhaps matches TRBD2 (5 bases). The CDR3 is 11 amino acids. The germline CDR1 and CDR2 sequences are DFQATT and SNEGSKA (reference sequence). The germline V and J ends were trimmed by 6 bases and 2 bases, with 7 bases remaining between them. CDR3 sequence reads: CSARRQETQYF. For the CDR3, the DNA is TGCAGTGCCAGGAGGCAAGAGACCCAGTACTTC.

This clone was detected only once. The chain uses TRBV6-2 or TRBV6-3 and TRBJ2-1, with 7 bases identical to TRBD2. Unmatched junction bases numbered 15, after V lost 3 bases and J lost 4 bases. The CDR3 runs 18 residues. Germline assignment: CDR1 MNHEY and CDR2 SVGEGT. The CDR3 DNA is TGTGCCAGCAGTTATACCGTACAGAGACTAGCAGATTACAATGAGCAGTTCTTC. This translates into CASSYTVQRLADYNEQFF.

This chain uses TRBV29-1 with TRBJ1-1, with unresolved D. The germline CDR1 and CDR2 sequences are SQVTM and ANQGSEA. V was clipped by 5 bases and J by 0 bases, with 4 bases between them. The CDR3 totals 11 residues. The CDR3 here is CSVHMNTEAFF. The CDR3 DNA sequence: TGCAGCGTTCACATGAACACTGAAGCTTTCTTT.

The CDR3 region is CASSAQGGRAEAFF. CDR3 nucleotides: TGTGCCAGCAGCGCCCAAGGGGGGAGGGCTGAAGCTTTCTTT. The chain carries TRBV9 and TRBJ1-1; D is perhaps TRBD1 (6 bases). CDR1 and CDR2 from the germline V gene are SGDLS and YYNGEE. V lost 3 bases, J lost 6 bases, and 15 bases lay in between. CDR3 length: 14 residues.

The CDR3 sequence is CASSPQLAGEADTQYF. The CDR3 coding sequence is TGTGCCAGCTCACCACAACTAGCGGGAGAGGCAGATACGCAGTATTTT. The chain combines TRBV18 with TRBJ2-3, with 11 bases identical to TRBD2. The CDR3 runs to 16 residues. V shed 1 base and J 4 bases; nucleotides not matched to a gene: 4. Germline CDR1 reads KGHSH; CDR2 reads LQKENI.

The J gene is TRBJ2-5, the V gene TRBV6-5, with 7 bases fitting TRBD2. V was clipped by 4 bases and J by 2 bases; unmatched bases: 7. Germline loops: CDR1 MNHEY, CDR2 SVGAGI. This CDR3 has 15 amino acids. Here the CDR3 DNA reads TGTGCCAGCAGTTCCTCGGGAGCGGGGCAAGAGACCCAGTACTTC. Its protein product is CASSSSGAGQETQYF.